One T cell receptor beta chain is described in this entry. The antigen is unknown. The data were obtained in a study of CD8 T cells in ankylosing spondylitis. The study's findings and limits: The study looked at matched synovial fluid samples from ankylosing spondylitis patients. Disease-linked clones were reported to be significantly enriched there. Earlier studies detected some motif variants in reactive arthritis synovial fluid and blood. The study identified a TCR beta motif of several highly homologous variants that appeared characteristic of ankylosing spondylitis blood.

Libraries of TCR beta came from quantitative 5'-RACE with molecular barcodes. TCRdb re-called the 5' RACE reads through MiXCR, storing one row per CDR3 protein. The table shows 650,000 to 800,000 distinct CDR3 sequences, with over 15% occurring only once. The germline V gene has CDR1 LGHDT and CDR2 YNNKEL (reference sequence). The CDR3 loop spans 17 amino acids. V shed 2 bases and J 0 bases; nucleotides not matched to a gene: 7. Sequences were obtained from blood, either unsorted or a sorted T cell fraction (not recorded which). This clonotype was sampled from a male donor with ankylosing spondylitis. This chain uses TRBV3-1 with TRBJ2-7; 10 bases map to TRBD2. CDR3 loop: CASSQRLAGAPSYEQYF. In nucleotides, the CDR3 is TGTGCCAGCAGCCAAAGACTAGCGGGCGCCCCCTCCTACGAGCAGTACTTC.